This paragraph covers one T cell receptor beta chain sequence. Germline V gives CDR1 SGDLS, CDR2 YYNGEE. This CDR3 has 15 residues. The V gene lost 8 bases and the J gene lost 2 bases, with 20 bases spanning the gap. The data originate from a study of T cell responses to AZD1222 COVID-19 vaccine. Generated by immunoSEQ multiplex PCR, the TCRdb table keeps only in-frame clones and is missing some. The data contain about 100,000 clones, about 87% of them singletons. The sequence was collected from an adult in good health. The rearrangement uses TRBV9 and TRBJ2-7, with D unclear. This specimen was peripheral blood, taken on day 0 of AZD1222 vaccination. The CDR3 protein is CASSPGSYPTYEQYF. CDR3 sequence (DNA): TGTGCCAGTTCACCGGGCTCCTATCCCACCTACGAGCAGTACTTC.